These 27 T cell receptor beta chains originate from one sample sequenced in a study of T-cell reconstitution after alpha-beta-depleted transplantation in children. During its preparation, the TCRbeta library received unique molecular identifiers. Using its own MiXCR run on the PCR reads, TCRdb lists one record per CDR3 protein. The sample records 450,000 to 600,000 distinct CDR3 sequences, under 15% being singletons. The sequences come from PBMCs, mostly from graft donor cells, collected 360 days after TCRalphabeta/CD19-depleted stem cell transplant. The receptors originated from a male patient aged 5 to 17 who had a stem cell transplant for acute myeloid leukemia, so the T cells may come from the graft donor.

The chain uses TRBV6-1 and TRBJ2-7, with 10 bases fitting TRBD1. Germline values: CDR1 MNHNS, CDR2 SASEGT. V lost 5 bases, J lost 5 bases, and 15 bases stayed unmatched. This CDR3 has 17 residues. The CDR3 spells CASSQFTGTGVVNEQYF. The CDR3 bases are TGTGCCAGCAGTCAATTCACCGGGACAGGGGTAGTTAACGAGCAGTACTTC.

The J gene is TRBJ2-3, the V gene TRBV7-8; 8 bases are a match to TRBD1. Germline CDR1 and CDR2: SGHVS and FQNEAQ. Trimming removed 3 bases from V and 0 bases from J; junction bases left unmatched: 5. There are 16 residues in the CDR3. CDR3 loop: CASSLAGGVSTDTQYF. The CDR3 nucleotides read TGTGCCAGCAGCTTGGCAGGGGGCGTCAGCACAGATACGCAGTATTTT.

This clonotype turned up a few times. The J gene is TRBJ1-1, the V gene TRBV28; weak D call: TRBD1 (5 bases). V shed 3 bases and J shed 0 bases, with 14 bases lying between them. CDR3 length equals 16 residues. Germline CDR1 MDHEN, CDR2 SYDVKM. CDR3 region: CASSLGFGAMNTEAFF. CDR3 bases: TGTGCCAGCAGTTTGGGGTTTGGGGCCATGAACACTGAAGCTTTCTTT.

This clonotype has ten or more counts. CDR3 DNA sequence: TGTGCCAGCAGCTTCCTCACCGGGACTAGCTTGTGGAGGCAGTTCTTC. Protein: CASSFLTGTSLWRQFF. This chain connects TRBV7-6 to TRBJ2-1; 9 positions match TRBD2. Trimming removed 3 bases from V and 12 bases from J; junction bases left unmatched: 15. The CDR3 covers 16 residues. Germline values: CDR1 SGHVS, CDR2 FNYEAQ.

The chain links TRBV2 to TRBJ1-5; no firm D call. Germline CDR1 is SNHLY and CDR2 is FYNNEI. The CDR3 spans 13 residues. The ends were cut back, 7 bases at V and 0 bases at J, with 7 bases in the middle. The CDR3 nucleotides are TGTGCCAGCACGGAGAATAGCAATCAGCCCCAGCATTTT. It translates to CASTENSNQPQHF.

The DNA of the CDR3 is TGTGCCAGCAGCTCACCGGGGGGCGGAGTAAACACCGGGGAGCTGTTTTTT. The encoded protein is CASSSPGGGVNTGELFF. The chain recombines TRBV7-3 with TRBJ2-2; a possible D gene is TRBD2 (7 bases). The V gene's germline CDR1 is SGHTA and CDR2 FQGTGA. The length of the CDR3 is 17 residues. The germline V and J ends were trimmed by 4 bases and 2 bases, with 17 bases remaining between them.

Concerning this clonotype: A junction end diverges from the germline sequence, so it may reflect a read error. This rearrangement joins TRBV20-1 to TRBJ2-1; 9 bases fit TRBD2. From germline, CDR1 is DFQATT and CDR2 SNEGSKA (reference sequence). This CDR3 has 15 residues. This CDR3 reads CGARSLAGSYNEQFF. CDR3 in DNA: TGCGGTGCTAGGTCCCTAGCGGGGTCCTACAATGAGCAGTTCTTC.

V gene TRBV5-1 combines with J gene TRBJ1-1; 8 nucleotides match TRBD1. Germline V gene lookup returns CDR1 SGHRS and CDR2 YFSETQ. The CDR3 totals 15 residues. Trimming cost V 5 bases and J 1 base; bases outside gene matches: 7. CDR3 DNA sequence: TGCGCCAGCAGGACCCGGGACAGGCAGAACACTGAAGCTTTCTTT. Its translation: CASRTRDRQNTEAFF.

Concerning this clonotype itself: At one of its ends the junction is not consistent with the germline gene, which may arise from a read error. V gene TRBV27 combines with J gene TRBJ1-1; D is possibly TRBD1 (5 bases). The CDR3 length is 13 residues. Germline CDR1 is MNHEY and CDR2 is SMNVEV (reference sequence). The chain's CDR3 is CASSRGRLTEALF. The DNA for the CDR3 is TGTGCCAGCAGCCGGGGCAGACTCACTGAAGCTCTCTTT.

The chain carries TRBV12-3 or TRBV12-4 and TRBJ2-1; D might be TRBD2 (5 bases). V was cut by 1 base and J by 3 bases, with 13 bases left in between. This CDR3 spans 16 amino acids. The CDR3 here is CASSLGPPTSYNEQFF. For the CDR3, the DNA is TGTGCCAGCAGTTTAGGCCCCCCAACTAGCTACAATGAGCAGTTCTTC.

This clonotype appeared many times. The chain joins TRBV18 to TRBJ2-7; a possible D gene is TRBD2 (6 bases). Germline CDR1 and CDR2: KGHSH and LQKENI. V lost 3 bases to trimming and J lost 1 base, with 13 bases between them. The CDR3 runs to 15 residues. CDR3 sequence (DNA): TGTGCCAGCTCACCGGGGCTAGCGAGATCCTACGAGCAGTACTTC. Amino acid sequence: CASSPGLARSYEQYF.

This clonotype was observed at least ten times. The chain carries TRBV11-2 and TRBJ1-2; D not resolved. The CDR3 extends over 12 amino acids. Trimming cost V 3 bases and J 5 bases, with 7 bases left between them. Germline assignment: CDR1 SGHAT and CDR2 FQNNGV. CDR3 amino acids: CASSFDKYGYTF. DNA for the CDR3: TGTGCCAGCAGCTTTGACAAATATGGCTACACCTTC.

This clonotype was detected a few times. The rearrangement joins TRBV4-3 to TRBJ2-7; 12 bases match TRBD2. The J segment lost 0 bases and the V segment lost 2 bases, leaving 11 bases of the junction unmatched. Germline CDR1 reads LGHNA; CDR2 reads YSLEER. There are 19 residues in the CDR3. The CDR3 sequence is CASSQRLAGVSGGSYEQYF. CDR3 nucleotides: TGCGCCAGCAGCCAAAGACTAGCGGGAGTCTCCGGGGGCTCCTACGAGCAGTACTTC.

This clonotype was seen many times. The genes are TRBV6-4 and TRBJ2-7; D not resolved. V lost 8 bases and J 0 bases, leaving 8 bases between the germline ends. Germline V CDR1 and CDR2: MRHNA, SNTAGT. The CDR3 loop spans 12 amino acids. The CDR3 sequence is CASSAASYEQYF. The DNA for the CDR3 is TGTGCCAGCTCGGCAGCCTCCTACGAGCAGTACTTC.

The chain employs TRBV6-5 and TRBJ2-1; 7 bases match TRBD2. In germline, CDR1 is MNHEY, CDR2 SVGAGI. The CDR3 extends over 15 amino acids. V lost 6 bases and J lost 4; bases outside the gene matches: 9. The CDR3 spells CASRLSGNPYNEQFF. In DNA, the CDR3 is TGTGCCAGCAGGCTAAGCGGGAACCCATACAATGAGCAGTTCTTC.

This clonotype turned up a few times. The CDR3 nucleotides read TGCAGCACCACAGCTACCTACGAGCAGTACTTC. Translation gives CSTTATYEQYF. The chain employs TRBV20-1 and TRBJ2-7; D gene unclear. The CDR3 contains 11 residues. Per the germline V gene, CDR1 is DFQATT and CDR2 is SNEGSKA (reference sequence).

This clonotype appeared a few times. The chain couples TRBV29-1 to TRBJ1-5, with 10 bases matching TRBD1. CDR3 length: 15 amino acids. Germline-derived CDR1 and CDR2 are SQVTM and ANQGSEA. Trimming at V came to 6 bases and at J to 3 bases, leaving 8 bases not matched to a gene. CDR3 nucleotide sequence: TGCAGCGTGGCCCCCGGGACAGGGGTCAATCAGCCCCAGCATTTT. Its translation: CSVAPGTGVNQPQHF.

This clonotype was observed a few times. The J gene is TRBJ2-1, the V gene TRBV2, with unresolved D. Trimming stripped 7 bases from V and 6 bases from J, with 10 bases between. CDR3 length equals 12 residues. The germline V gene has CDR1 SNHLY and CDR2 FYNNEI. The CDR3 protein is CASTPELNEQFF. CDR3 coding DNA: TGTGCCAGCACCCCCGAACTCAATGAGCAGTTCTTC. Supplemented by reference TRBV2 and TRBJ2-1, the full variable domain reads EPEVTQTPSHQVTQMGQEVILRCVPISNHLYFYWYRQILGQKVEFLVSFYNNEISEKSEIFDDQFSVERPDGSNFTLKIRSTKLEDSAMYFCASTPELNEQFFGPGTRLTVL.

Many counts were recorded for this clonotype. The chain carries TRBV28 and TRBJ2-3, with TRBD2 matching 7 bases. V lost 3 bases, J lost 3 bases, and 6 bases stayed unmatched. The CDR3 consists of 15 residues. Germline loops: CDR1 MDHEN, CDR2 SYDVKM. CDR3 region: CASSFRLSGTDTQYF. DNA for the CDR3: TGTGCCAGCAGTTTCCGGCTTAGCGGGACAGATACGCAGTATTTT. The variable domain in full, completed from reference TRBV28 and TRBJ2-3, reads DVKVTQSSRYLVKRTGEKVFLECVQDMDHENMFWYRQDPGLGLRLIYFSYDVKMKEKGDIPEGYSVSREKKERFSLILESASTNQTSMYLCASSFRLSGTDTQYFGPGTRLTVL.

CDR3 sequence: CASGEERELGYFSYEQYF. The CDR3 region has the DNA TGTGCCAGCGGGGAGGAGCGGGAGCTAGGCTACTTCTCCTACGAGCAGTACTTC. The gene calls are TRBV2 and TRBJ2-7, with TRBD2 identical over 8 bases. This CDR3 region has 18 residues. Trimming removed 8 bases from V and 0 bases from J; junction bases left unmatched: 18. The germline gives CDR1 SNHLY, CDR2 FYNNEI.

In this sample, this clonotype turned up a few times. The chain carries TRBV20-1 and TRBJ2-3, with D perhaps given as TRBD1 or TRBD2 (5 bases each). With 3 bases removed from V and 2 bases from J, the gap between germline ends came to 15 bases. CDR3 length: 15 amino acids. Looked up from germline, CDR1 is DFQATT and CDR2 is SNEGSKA (reference sequence). The CDR3 is CSASRGKLNTDTQYF. Here the CDR3 DNA reads TGCAGTGCTAGCCGGGGCAAGCTAAACACAGATACGCAGTATTTT.

The V and J genes are TRBV4-3 and TRBJ2-7; D not certain. The CDR3 runs 16 residues. V was trimmed by 0 bases and J by 2 bases, leaving 14 bases between them. From germline, CDR1 is LGHNA and CDR2 YSLEER. CDR3 in amino acids: CASSQEAAEPPYEQYF. The CDR3 DNA reads TGCGCCAGCAGCCAAGAGGCAGCAGAGCCTCCCTACGAGCAGTACTTC.

This clonotype has just a few counts. The V gene is TRBV28, the J gene TRBJ1-2; D gene ambiguous. Trimming stripped 3 bases from V and 0 bases from J, with 8 bases between. Germline CDR1 is MDHEN and CDR2 is SYDVKM. The length of the CDR3 is 14 residues. The CDR3 nucleotides read TGTGCCAGCAGTTTCGTCAGAGCTAACTATGGCTACACCTTC. The encoded protein is CASSFVRANYGYTF.

The table lists this clonotype with a few counts. V gene TRBV28 combines with J gene TRBJ2-7; TRBD2 agrees at 7 bases. This CDR3 region has 14 residues. Germline lookup yields CDR1 MDHEN and CDR2 SYDVKM. Germline trimming cut 8 bases from V and 2 bases from J; bases unmatched to any gene: 9. The CDR3 loop reads CASWGASGAYEQYF. DNA for the CDR3: TGTGCCAGCTGGGGAGCTAGCGGAGCCTACGAGCAGTACTTC.

This clonotype has a count of ten or more. This chain uses TRBV20-1 with TRBJ2-1, with 7 bases lining up with TRBD2. The trim removed 0 bases at V and 0 bases at J, leaving 2 bases unmatched. This CDR3 is built from 15 residues. Germline V gene data show CDR1 as DFQATT and CDR2 as SNEGSKA (reference sequence). DNA for the CDR3: TGCAGTGCTAGAGATGAGCGGGGCTCCTACAATGAGCAGTTCTTC. This sequence encodes CSARDERGSYNEQFF.

V gene TRBV11-2 combines with J gene TRBJ2-7, with D unresolved. In germline, CDR1 is SGHAT, CDR2 FQNNGV. The CDR3 loop spans 13 amino acids. With 4 bases removed from V and 3 bases from J, the gap between germline ends came to 10 bases. The CDR3 bases are TGTGCCAGCAGCTCAAGATGGCACTACGAGCAGTACTTC. Its translation is CASSSRWHYEQYF. Full variable domain (remainder filled in from reference TRBV11-2 and TRBJ2-7): EAGVAQSPRYKIIEKRQSVAFWCNPISGHATLYWYQQILGQGPKLLIQFQNNGVVDDSQLPKDRFSAERLKGVDSTLKIQPAKLEDSAVYLCASSSRWHYEQYFGPGTRLTVT.

In this sample, this clonotype turned up a few times. A much larger clone differs from this one at a single base, so this may be a read error. The genes are TRBV7-2 and TRBJ1-1, with 7 bases fitting TRBD1. Germline assignment: CDR1 SGHTA and CDR2 FQGNSA. J lost 4 bases, V lost 3 bases, and 2 bases had no gene match. The CDR3 length is 13 residues. This CDR3 reads CASSLTGTTEAFF. CDR3 nucleotide sequence: TGTGCCAGCAGCTTGACAGGGACCACTGAAGCTTTCTTT. Filled out from reference TRBV7-2 and TRBJ1-1, the complete variable domain reads GAGVSQSPSNKVTEKGKDVELRCDPISGHTALYWYRQSLGQGLEFLIYFQGNSAPDKSGLPSDRFSAERTGGSVSTLTIQRTQQEDSAVYLCASSLTGTTEAFFGQGTRLTVV.